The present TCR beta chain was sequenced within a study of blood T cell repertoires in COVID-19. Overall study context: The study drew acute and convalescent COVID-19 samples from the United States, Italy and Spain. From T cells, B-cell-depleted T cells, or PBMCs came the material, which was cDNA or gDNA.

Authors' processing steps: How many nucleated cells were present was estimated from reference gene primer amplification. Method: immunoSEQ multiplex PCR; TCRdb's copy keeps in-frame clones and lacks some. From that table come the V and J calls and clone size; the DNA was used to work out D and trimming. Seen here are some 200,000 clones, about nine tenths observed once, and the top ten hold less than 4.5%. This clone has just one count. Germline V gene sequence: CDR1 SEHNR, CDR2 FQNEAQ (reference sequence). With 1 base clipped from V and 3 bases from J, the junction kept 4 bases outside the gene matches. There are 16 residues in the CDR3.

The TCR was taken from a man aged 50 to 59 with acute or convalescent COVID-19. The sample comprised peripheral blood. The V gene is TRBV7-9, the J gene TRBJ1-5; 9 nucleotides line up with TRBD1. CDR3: CASSLGTGATNQPQHF. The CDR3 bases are TGTGCCAGCAGCTTAGGGACAGGGGCAACCAATCAGCCCCAGCATTTT.